The 10 T cell receptor beta chains reported below all come from one sample, sequenced in a study of CD8 T cells in Susac syndrome. Random hexamers were used to reverse transcribe roughly 0.45 to 1 ug of RNA. TCRdb called the immunoSEQ multiplex PCR reads again in MiXCR, with one record for every CDR3 protein. The data contain about 300,000 distinct CDR3 sequences, over 75% of them singletons. What was sequenced was CD8+ T cells from PBMCs. These receptor sequences come from a human donor with multiple sclerosis.

The CDR3 region has the DNA TGTGCCAGCAGCTCCGGGGCCCCAGGGGAGGGACACAGTGAGCAGTTCTTC. Amino acid sequence: CASSSGAPGEGHSEQFF. The gene calls are TRBV5-4 and TRBJ2-1; D is possibly TRBD2 (7 bases). Germline loops: CDR1 SGHNT, CDR2 YYREEE (reference sequence). Trimming shortened V by 3 bases and J by 9 bases, and 25 bases separated the two germline ends. This CDR3 contains 17 residues.

The chain links TRBV6-2 or TRBV6-3 to TRBJ2-7; D is perhaps TRBD2 (6 bases). The CDR3 contains 17 residues. CDR1 MNHEY and CDR2 SVGEGT come from the germline V gene. V lost 6 bases, J lost 3 bases, and 24 bases lay in between. The DNA for the CDR3 is TGTGCCAGCAGACCACCCACTTGGCGGGACCCCTACTACGAGCAGTACTTC. Residues: CASRPPTWRDPYYEQYF.

This chain uses TRBV6-5 with TRBJ2-1, with 7 bases fitting TRBD2. The germline V gene encodes CDR1 MNHEY and CDR2 SVGAGI. The CDR3 extends over 13 amino acids. The junction had 4 bases not matched to a gene; V was cut back by 5 bases and J by 6 bases. The CDR3 sequence: CASSPTSSNEQFF. The CDR3 DNA follows: TGTGCCAGCAGTCCGACTAGCTCCAATGAGCAGTTCTTC.

This clonotype appeared a few times. The DNA for the CDR3 is TGCGCCAGCAGCCATCCAGCGGGAGGGACAGATACGCAGTATTTT. Encoded protein: CASSHPAGGTDTQYF. The V call is TRBV4-1, the J call TRBJ2-3; TRBD2 matches at 10 bases. The CDR3 runs 15 residues. The V segment lost 3 bases and the J segment 3 bases; nucleotides outside the gene matches: 3. Germline CDR1 is MGHRA and CDR2 is YSYEKL.

The chain joins TRBV5-6 to TRBJ2-2, with 7 bases lining up with TRBD2. Germline CDR1 is SGHDT and CDR2 is YYEEEE. The CDR3 runs to 14 residues. Trimming cost V 0 bases and J 6 bases; bases outside gene matches: 2. The CDR3 DNA sequence: TGTGCCAGCAGCTTGGGTAGCGGGTCCGGGGAGCTGTTTTTT. Its translation is CASSLGSGSGELFF. Variable domain in full (rest from reference TRBV5-6 and TRBJ2-2): DAGVTQSPTHLIKTRGQQVTLRCSPKSGHDTVSWYQQALGQGPQFIFQYYEEEERQRGNFPDRFSGHQFPNYSSELNVNALLLGDSALYLCASSLGSGSGELFFGEGSRLTVL.

The V call is TRBV7-9, the J call TRBJ2-1, with TRBD2 matching 10 bases. The CDR3 contains 15 residues. The ends lost 1 base at V and 9 bases at J; junction bases unmatched: 6. The germline V gene has CDR1 SEHNR and CDR2 FQNEAQ (reference sequence). CDR3 in amino acids: CASSLGLAGEREQFF. The CDR3 DNA reads as TGTGCCAGCAGCTTAGGGCTAGCGGGAGAGCGTGAGCAGTTCTTC.

The V and J genes are TRBV21-1 and TRBJ2-7; the table's D call TRBD1 went unverified against the DNA. TRBV21-1 has pseudogene status. This CDR3 spans 19 amino acids. The DNA for the CDR3 is TGTGCCAGCAGCAAACTTTTGTTGATGGGGCCGCCTAAAGTCCACGAGCAGTACTTC. This codes for CASSKLLLMGPPKVHEQYF.

This chain joins TRBV28 and TRBJ2-7; TRBD1 matches 7 bases. The V and J ends lost 3 bases and 10 bases, in that order; junction bases with no gene match: 6. The CDR3 spans 12 residues. Germline loops: CDR1 MDHEN, CDR2 SYDVKM. CDR3 DNA sequence: TGTGCCAGCAGTTTGTTGCAGGGGGAACAGTACTTC. Its protein product is CASSLLQGEQYF.

The rearrangement uses TRBV3-1 and TRBJ1-1; weak D call: TRBD1 (5 bases). The CDR3 spans 12 residues. Germline-derived CDR1 and CDR2 are LGHDT and YNNKEL (reference sequence). Trimming cost V 6 bases and J 5 bases, with 10 bases left between them. Here the CDR3 DNA reads TGTGCCAGCAGACATCAGGGTACTGAAGCTTTCTTT. It encodes CASRHQGTEAFF.

The chain recombines TRBV7-2 with TRBJ1-5; D may be TRBD1 (6 bases). Germline values: CDR1 SGHTA, CDR2 FQGNSA. Trimming pared 5 bases from V and 3 bases from J, leaving 14 bases between. CDR3 size: 15 residues. The CDR3 region is CASSQEDSLNQPQHF. The DNA of the CDR3 is TGTGCCAGCAGCCAGGAGGACAGCCTCAATCAGCCCCAGCATTTT.